Listed here are 9 T cell receptor beta chains from one sample, sequenced in a study of monozygotic twins with inflammatory bowel disease. TCRdb re-called the 5' RACE reads and shows each CDR3 protein once, DNA omitted. Listed are 350,000 to 500,000 distinct CDR3 sequences; roughly 2.3% falls within the top ten. The sequencing input was blood. The receptors derive from a human donor with ulcerative colitis or Crohn's disease, or a healthy co-twin of an affected twin (not recorded which).

CDR3 in amino acids: CASSFLRGYTGELFF. This chain uses TRBV7-2 with TRBJ2-2; TCRdb calls TRBD1, which cannot be checked without DNA. The CDR3 is made up of 15 amino acids. CDR1 is SGHTA, CDR2 FQGNSA, per germline.

This rearrangement joins TRBV28 to TRBJ1-2. In germline, CDR1 is MDHEN, CDR2 SYDVKM. This CDR3 contains 13 residues. This chain's CDR3 is CASNNPSPGGYTF.

The chain employs TRBV6-1 and TRBJ1-6; there is no DNA to check the TCRdb D call of TRBD1. Germline CDR1 reads MNHNS; CDR2 reads SASEGT. This CDR3 has 12 residues. The chain's CDR3 is CASSADSSPLHF.

The V call is TRBV7-2, the J call TRBJ2-1; TCRdb lists TRBD2, though no DNA is available to test this call. CDR1 is SGHTA and CDR2 is FQGNSA in the germline V gene. The length of the CDR3 is 16 residues. This CDR3 is CASSLWGSGGGNEQFF. Looking up the rest from reference TRBV7-2 and TRBJ2-1 gives the full variable domain: GAGVSQSPSNKVTEKGKDVELRCDPISGHTALYWYRQSLGQGLEFLIYFQGNSAPDKSGLPSDRFSAERTGGSVSTLTIQRTQQEDSAVYLCASSLWGSGGGNEQFFGPGTRLTVL.

The rearrangement links TRBV12-3 or TRBV12-4 to TRBJ2-2; the D call of TRBD1 rests on TCRdb alone, since no DNA is present to check it. This CDR3 contains 17 residues. The CDR3 spells CASSRNRDPRGTGELFF.

The gene calls are TRBV10-3 and TRBJ2-7; lacking DNA, the TRBD1 call made by TCRdb goes unchecked. The germline CDR1 and CDR2 sequences are ENHRY and SYGVKD. CDR3 length: 11 residues. The CDR3 reads CAIRQGREQYF.

This chain links TRBV7-8 with TRBJ1-1; absent DNA, TCRdb's TRBD1 call cannot be checked. The CDR3 has 14 residues. The germline V gene has CDR1 SGHVS and CDR2 FQNEAQ. This CDR3 is CASLVGGGNTEAFF. Drawing the rest from reference TRBV7-8 and TRBJ1-1, the complete variable domain is GAGVSQSPRYKVAKRGQDVALRCDPISGHVSLFWYQQALGQGPEFLTYFQNEAQLDKSGLPSDRFFAERPEGSVSTLKIQRTQQEDSAVYLCASLVGGGNTEAFFGQGTRLTVV.

The chain carries TRBV7-2 and TRBJ1-1; checking the TCRdb D call of TRBD1 is not possible without DNA. The germline gives CDR1 SGHTA, CDR2 FQGNSA. CDR3 length: 15 residues. CDR3 sequence: CASSSMTGVGTEAFF.

The J gene is TRBJ2-5, the V gene TRBV12-3 or TRBV12-4; there is no DNA to check the TCRdb D call of TRBD2. The CDR3 loop spans 13 amino acids. This CDR3 is CASQRLAQETQYF.